These 15 T cell receptor beta chains share one sample of origin, sequenced in a study of blood T cell repertoires in COVID-19. The table came from immunoSEQ multiplex PCR; TCRdb's copy has only in-frame clones and leaves some out. The sample carries 200,000 to 250,000 clones, about 90% recorded once. What was sequenced was peripheral blood. The source of these receptors is a woman in her sixties with acute or convalescent COVID-19.

The gene calls are TRBV5-6 and TRBJ2-7; unclear D gene. The ends were cut back, 6 bases at V and 4 bases at J, with 14 bases in the middle. The germline gives CDR1 SGHDT, CDR2 YYEEEE. The CDR3 loop spans 13 amino acids. This CDR3 is CASTLFPGYEQYF. The CDR3 bases are TGTGCCAGCACCCTTTTCCCCGGGTACGAGCAGTACTTC.

This clone occurred many times. This chain uses TRBV11-2 with TRBJ2-5; 7 nucleotides agree with TRBD2. Germline CDR1 SGHAT, CDR2 FQNNGV. V lost 5 bases and J lost 2; bases outside the gene matches: 8. This CDR3 spans 15 amino acids. CDR3 DNA: TGTGCCAGCAGCCTCGGGACTACCCTTCAAGAGACCCAGTACTTC. This gives the protein CASSLGTTLQETQYF.

The chain uses TRBV18 and TRBJ2-7, with 10 nucleotides matching TRBD1. CDR3 size: 15 residues. After removal of 2 bases from V and 1 base from J, the junction contained 2 bases not matched to a gene. Germline V CDR1 and CDR2: KGHSH, LQKENI. As DNA, the CDR3 is TGTGCCAGCTCACCAGACAGGGGGCCTTCCTACGAGCAGTACTTC. Its translation is CASSPDRGPSYEQYF.

Here the CDR3 DNA reads TGTGCCAGCAGCGCGTGGGACAGGCTACACTATGGCTACACCTTC. It yields the protein CASSAWDRLHYGYTF. The V call is TRBV7-9, the J call TRBJ1-2; 8 bases are shared with TRBD1. Trimming cost V 5 bases and J 3 bases; bases outside gene matches: 8. CDR1 and CDR2 from the germline V gene are SEHNR and FQNEAQ (reference sequence). The CDR3 loop spans 15 amino acids.

The rearrangement joins TRBV11-2 to TRBJ1-1; no clear D gene. The V end lost 8 bases, the J end lost 2 bases, and 12 bases lay between the germline ends. The CDR3 loop spans 13 amino acids. Per the germline V gene, CDR1 is SGHAT and CDR2 is FQNNGV. The CDR3 region is CASRRGGNTEAFF. The CDR3 DNA is TGTGCCAGCCGCCGCGGCGGTAACACTGAAGCTTTCTTT.

The V and J genes are TRBV9 and TRBJ2-1; TRBD2 matches at 10 bases. Germline values: CDR1 SGDLS, CDR2 YYNGEE. The V segment lost 9 bases and the J segment 7 bases; nucleotides outside the gene matches: 10. CDR3 size: 14 residues. In DNA, the CDR3 is TGTGCCACCTCTAGCGGGAGCGATGGGAATGAGCAGTTCTTC. Its protein product is CATSSGSDGNEQFF.

CDR3 nucleotides: TGTGCCAGCTCACCAATCACCCAGGGGGCGCGTGGCTACACCTTC. Protein: CASSPITQGARGYTF. The chain carries TRBV18 and TRBJ1-2, with TRBD1 identical over 8 bases. Germline CDR1 is KGHSH and CDR2 is LQKENI. The CDR3 is 15 amino acids. J lost 7 bases, V lost 2 bases, and 9 bases had no gene match.

The gene calls are TRBV19 and TRBJ1-5, with D unresolved. V lost 4 bases to trimming and J lost 3 bases, with 13 bases between them. The CDR3 length is 15 residues. Germline V gives CDR1 LNHDA, CDR2 SQIVND (reference sequence). CDR3 amino acids: CASSTQPNFNQPQHF. DNA of the CDR3: TGTGCCAGTAGTACCCAACCGAACTTCAATCAGCCCCAGCATTTT.

The chain links TRBV28 to TRBJ2-3, with 8 positions matching TRBD2. With V trimmed by 10 bases and J by 7 bases, 7 bases remained unmatched. CDR3 length: 12 amino acids. The V gene's germline CDR1 is MDHEN and CDR2 SYDVKM. The CDR3 bases are TGTGCCACCGAGCGGGAGAGGTATACGCAGTATTTT. Translated, it gives CATERERYTQYF. Supplemented by reference TRBV28 and TRBJ2-3, the full variable domain reads DVKVTQSSRYLVKRTGEKVFLECVQDMDHENMFWYRQDPGLGLRLIYFSYDVKMKEKGDIPEGYSVSREKKERFSLILESASTNQTSMYLCATERERYTQYFGPGTRLTVL.

The chain is built from TRBV7-8 and TRBJ2-2, with 10 bases matching TRBD1. This CDR3 has 15 residues. The germline CDR1 and CDR2 sequences are SGHVS and FQNEAQ. V trimming: 7 bases; J trimming: 8 bases; junction bases outside the gene matches: 10. CDR3 residues: CASTPGQGLPGELFF. The CDR3 bases are TGTGCCAGCACTCCGGGACAGGGGCTACCGGGGGAGCTGTTTTTT.

This clone turned up a few times. This chain links TRBV27 with TRBJ1-1; D perhaps matches TRBD1 (6 bases). The germline CDR1 and CDR2 sequences are MNHEY and SMNVEV (reference sequence). V gave up 6 bases and J gave up 3 bases, with 11 bases separating them. This CDR3 is 13 amino acids long. CDR3 in DNA: TGTGCCAGCAGACAGGGCGAGGACACTGAAGCTTTCTTT. Its translation is CASRQGEDTEAFF.

This clone was observed a handful of times. This chain links TRBV10-2 with TRBJ2-2; TRBD2 matches at 8 bases. V lost 6 bases, J lost 0 bases, and 6 bases stayed unmatched. The CDR3 has 16 residues. Germline-derived CDR1 and CDR2 are WSHSY and SAAADI. The CDR3, as DNA: TGCGCCAGCAGATCCTCTAGCGGGTCGAACACCGGGGAGCTGTTTTTT. The encoded protein is CASRSSSGSNTGELFF.

J is TRBJ2-7 and V is TRBV7-2, with TRBD1 matching 9 bases. CDR1 and CDR2 (germline): SGHTA, FQGNSA. Unmatched junction bases numbered 8, after V lost 4 bases and J lost 4 bases. The CDR3 spans 15 residues. The CDR3 here is CASSSQQGAGYEQYF. The DNA for the CDR3 is TGTGCCAGCAGCTCCCAACAGGGGGCAGGGTACGAGCAGTACTTC.

The V gene is TRBV9, the J gene TRBJ1-2, with TRBD1 matching over 12 bases. Losses at the gene ends were 3 bases for V and 6 bases for J; bases not matched to a gene: 3. The length of the CDR3 is 14 residues. Germline loops: CDR1 SGDLS, CDR2 YYNGEE. The CDR3 DNA reads TGTGCCAGCAGCGAGGGACAGGGGGCGCATGGCTACACCTTC. Translating gives CASSEGQGAHGYTF.

The chain recombines TRBV4-2 with TRBJ2-5; 11 bases map to TRBD2. The CDR3 is 17 amino acids. The germline gives CDR1 LGHNA, CDR2 YNFKEQ. J was trimmed by 5 bases and V by 4 bases; bases with no gene match: 12. CDR3 sequence reads: CASSPKQTSGAGETQYF. The CDR3 bases are TGTGCCAGCAGCCCCAAACAGACTAGCGGGGCTGGGGAGACCCAGTACTTC.